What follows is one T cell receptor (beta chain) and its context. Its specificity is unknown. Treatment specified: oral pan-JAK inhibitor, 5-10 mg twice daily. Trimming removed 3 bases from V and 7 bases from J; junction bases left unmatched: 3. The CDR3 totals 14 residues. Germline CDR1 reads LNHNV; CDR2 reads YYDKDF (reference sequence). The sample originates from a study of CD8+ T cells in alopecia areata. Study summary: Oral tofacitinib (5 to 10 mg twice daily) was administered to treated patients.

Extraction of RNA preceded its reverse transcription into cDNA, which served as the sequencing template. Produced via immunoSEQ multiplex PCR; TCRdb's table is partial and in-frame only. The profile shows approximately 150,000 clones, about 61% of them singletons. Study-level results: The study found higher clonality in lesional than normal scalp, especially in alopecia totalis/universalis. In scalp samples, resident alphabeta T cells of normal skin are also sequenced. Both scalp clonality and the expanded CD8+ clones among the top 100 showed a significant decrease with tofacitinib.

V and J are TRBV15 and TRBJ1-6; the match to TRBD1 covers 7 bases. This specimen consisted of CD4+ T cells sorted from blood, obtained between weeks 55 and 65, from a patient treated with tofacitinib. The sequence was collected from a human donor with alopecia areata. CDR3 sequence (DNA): TGTGCCACCAGCAGGACAGGGCTAAATTCACCCCTCCACTTT. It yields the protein CATSRTGLNSPLHF.